The clone carrying this TCR beta chain was counted between two and nine times. The culture paired about 200,000 irradiated violet-dye-labeled stimulators with about 200,000 CFSE-labeled responders. After the reaction, proliferating CFSE-low CD3+CD4+ and CD3+CD8+ responders were sorted. These data come from a study of graft-versus-host responses after intestinal transplantation. On the study more broadly: Anti-thymocyte globulin was used for induction in all recipients, who then took tacrolimus and steroids for approximately 3 years. The study's findings and limits: GvH clones surfaced in recipient marrow, some emerging earlier in ileum or blood.

CDR3 size: 13 residues. Germline V lookup: CDR1 GTSNPN, CDR2 SVGIG (reference sequence). The V and J ends lost 8 bases and 0 bases, in that order; junction bases with no gene match: 7. TCRdb keeps only in-frame clones here, not all; method: immunoSEQ multiplex PCR. The repertoire includes 4,500 to 6,500 clones, 25% to 30% of them detected once, and around 3% sits in the top ten. The chain combines TRBV30 with TRBJ2-7; TRBD1 matches 7 bases. The source is a human patient who was an organ donor for intestinal transplantation. The sequences come from alloreactive CD4+ T cells from a mixed lymphocyte reaction culture, collected before transplantation. Noted subset: CFSE-low proliferating T cells sorted from roughly six-day pre-transplant mixed lymphocyte reaction (GvH or HvG direction). CDR3 coding DNA: TGTGCCATGACAGGGTCAGGCTCCTACGAGCAGTACTTC. Amino acid sequence: CAMTGSGSYEQYF.